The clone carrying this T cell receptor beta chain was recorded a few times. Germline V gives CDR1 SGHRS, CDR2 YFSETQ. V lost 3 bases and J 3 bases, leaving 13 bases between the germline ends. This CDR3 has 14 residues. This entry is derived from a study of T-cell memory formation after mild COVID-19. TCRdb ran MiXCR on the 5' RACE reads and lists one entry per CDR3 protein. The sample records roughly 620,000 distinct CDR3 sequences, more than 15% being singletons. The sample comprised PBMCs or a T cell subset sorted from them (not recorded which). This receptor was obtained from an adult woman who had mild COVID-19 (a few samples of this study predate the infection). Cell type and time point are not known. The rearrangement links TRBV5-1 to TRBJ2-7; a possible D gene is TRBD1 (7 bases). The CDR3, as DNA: TGCGCCAGCAGCTCGCAGGGGGGAAGCTACGAGCAGTACTTC. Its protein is CASSSQGGSYEQYF.